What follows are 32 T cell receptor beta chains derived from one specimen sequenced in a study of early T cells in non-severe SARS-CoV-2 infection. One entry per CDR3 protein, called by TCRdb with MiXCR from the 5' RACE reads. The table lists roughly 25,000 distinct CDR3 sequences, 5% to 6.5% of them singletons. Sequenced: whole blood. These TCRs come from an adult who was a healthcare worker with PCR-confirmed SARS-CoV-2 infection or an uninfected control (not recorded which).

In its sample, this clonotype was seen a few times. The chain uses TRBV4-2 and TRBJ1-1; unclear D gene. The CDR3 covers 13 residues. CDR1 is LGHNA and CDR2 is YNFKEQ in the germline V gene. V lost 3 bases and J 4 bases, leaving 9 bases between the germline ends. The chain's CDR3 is CASSHGEATEAFF. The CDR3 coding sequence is TGTGCCAGCAGCCACGGGGAGGCCACTGAAGCTTTCTTT.

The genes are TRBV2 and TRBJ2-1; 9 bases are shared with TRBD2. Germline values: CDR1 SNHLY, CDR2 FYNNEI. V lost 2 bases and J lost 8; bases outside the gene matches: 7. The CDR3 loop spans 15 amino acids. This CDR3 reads CASSELASGVDEQFF. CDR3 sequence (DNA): TGTGCCAGCAGTGAACTTGCTAGCGGGGTAGATGAGCAGTTCTTC.

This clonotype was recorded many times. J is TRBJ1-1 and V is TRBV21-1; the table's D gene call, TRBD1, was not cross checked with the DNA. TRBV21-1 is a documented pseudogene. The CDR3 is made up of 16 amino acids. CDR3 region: CASSKGDRGLNTEAFF. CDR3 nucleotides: TGTGCCAGCAGCAAAGGGGACAGGGGACTGAACACTGAAGCTTTCTTT.

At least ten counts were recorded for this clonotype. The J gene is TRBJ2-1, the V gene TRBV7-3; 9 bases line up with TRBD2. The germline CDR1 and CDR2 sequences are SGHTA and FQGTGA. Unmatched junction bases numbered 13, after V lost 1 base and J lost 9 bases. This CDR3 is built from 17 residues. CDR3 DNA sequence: TGTGCCAGCAGCTTAATTCCTGGCGGGGGGGCCGAAGGTGAGCAGTTCTTC. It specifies CASSLIPGGGAEGEQFF.

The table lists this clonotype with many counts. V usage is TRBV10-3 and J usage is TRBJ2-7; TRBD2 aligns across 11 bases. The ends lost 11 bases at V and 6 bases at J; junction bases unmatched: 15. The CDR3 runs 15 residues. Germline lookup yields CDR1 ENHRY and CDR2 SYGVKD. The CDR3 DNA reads TGTGCCGGCGGGACTAGCGGTCCCGTGTTTTCCGAGCAGTACTTC. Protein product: CAGGTSGPVFSEQYF.

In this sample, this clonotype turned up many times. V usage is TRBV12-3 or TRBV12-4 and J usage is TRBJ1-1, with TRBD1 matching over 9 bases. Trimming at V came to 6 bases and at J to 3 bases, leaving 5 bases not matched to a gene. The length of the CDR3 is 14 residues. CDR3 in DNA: TGTGCCAGCAGCGCGGGACAGGGAGACACTGAAGCTTTCTTT. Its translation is CASSAGQGDTEAFF.

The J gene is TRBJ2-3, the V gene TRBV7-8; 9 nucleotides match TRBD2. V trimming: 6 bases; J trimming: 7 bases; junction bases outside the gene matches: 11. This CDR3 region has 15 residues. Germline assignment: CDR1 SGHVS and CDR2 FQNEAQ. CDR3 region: CASRPAGRGGNTQYF. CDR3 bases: TGTGCCAGCAGGCCGGCGGGGCGGGGGGGCAATACGCAGTATTTT.

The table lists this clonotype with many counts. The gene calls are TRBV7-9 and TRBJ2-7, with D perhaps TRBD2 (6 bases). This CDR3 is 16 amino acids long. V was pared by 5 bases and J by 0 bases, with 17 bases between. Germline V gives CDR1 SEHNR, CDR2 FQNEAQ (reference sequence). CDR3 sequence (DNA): TGTGCCAGCAGCCCCCGCTCGGCGGGGAGCTCCTACGAGCAGTACTTC. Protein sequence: CASSPRSAGSSYEQYF.

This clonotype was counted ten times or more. The CDR3 spells CASSQRAGTNYGYTF. CDR3 nucleotides: TGCGCCAGCAGCCAAAGGGCAGGTACCAACTATGGCTACACCTTC. The chain carries TRBV4-3 and TRBJ1-2; D remains ambiguous. This CDR3 comprises 15 residues. Trimming shortened V by 2 bases and J by 2 bases, and 12 bases separated the two germline ends. Germline CDR1 LGHNA, CDR2 YSLEER.

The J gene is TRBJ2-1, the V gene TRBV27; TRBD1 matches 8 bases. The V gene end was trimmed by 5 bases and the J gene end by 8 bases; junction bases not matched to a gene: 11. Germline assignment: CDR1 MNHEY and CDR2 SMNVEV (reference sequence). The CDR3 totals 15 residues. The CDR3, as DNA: TGTGCCAGCAGTGAACAGGGGGGCCCCTGGGATGAGCAGTTCTTC. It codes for CASSEQGGPWDEQFF.

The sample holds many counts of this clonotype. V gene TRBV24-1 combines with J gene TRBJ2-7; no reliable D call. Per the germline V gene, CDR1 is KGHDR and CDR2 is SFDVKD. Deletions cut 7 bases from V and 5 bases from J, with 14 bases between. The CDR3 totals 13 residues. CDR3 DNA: TGTGCCACCAGCCCCAGGAACTCGGACGAGCAGTACTTC. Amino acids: CATSPRNSDEQYF.

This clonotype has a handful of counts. Written as DNA, the CDR3 is TGTGCCAGCAGCGAGGACGGGGACACCATATATTTT. Its translation is CASSEDGDTIYF. J is TRBJ1-3 and V is TRBV7-6; D gene ambiguous. The ends were cut back, 5 bases at V and 8 bases at J, with 10 bases in the middle. The CDR3 runs to 12 residues. Germline-derived CDR1 and CDR2 are SGHVS and FNYEAQ.

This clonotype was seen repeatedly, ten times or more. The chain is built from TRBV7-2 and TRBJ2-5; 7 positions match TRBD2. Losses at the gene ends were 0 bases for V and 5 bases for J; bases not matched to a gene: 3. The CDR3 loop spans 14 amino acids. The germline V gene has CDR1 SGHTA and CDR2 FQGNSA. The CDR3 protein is CASSLAGGEETQYF. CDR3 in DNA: TGTGCCAGCAGCTTAGCGGGGGGGGAGGAGACCCAGTACTTC.

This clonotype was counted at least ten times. The CDR3 is CASSLNSGPYNEQFF. The CDR3 nucleotides are TGTGCCAGCAGCCTAAATAGCGGACCCTACAATGAGCAGTTCTTC. V and J are TRBV7-8 and TRBJ2-1; possible D gene TRBD2, 6 bases. Trimming took off 5 bases at V and 2 bases at J, with 13 bases between the two ends. Looked up from germline, CDR1 is SGHVS and CDR2 is FQNEAQ. This CDR3 has 15 residues.

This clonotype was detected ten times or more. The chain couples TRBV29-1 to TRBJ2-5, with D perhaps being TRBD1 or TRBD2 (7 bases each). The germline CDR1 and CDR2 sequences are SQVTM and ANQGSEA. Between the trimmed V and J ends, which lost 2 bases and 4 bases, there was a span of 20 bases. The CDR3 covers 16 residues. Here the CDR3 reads CSVEPPQGGQGETQYF. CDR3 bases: TGCAGCGTTGAACCCCCCCAGGGGGGGCAGGGAGAGACCCAGTACTTC.

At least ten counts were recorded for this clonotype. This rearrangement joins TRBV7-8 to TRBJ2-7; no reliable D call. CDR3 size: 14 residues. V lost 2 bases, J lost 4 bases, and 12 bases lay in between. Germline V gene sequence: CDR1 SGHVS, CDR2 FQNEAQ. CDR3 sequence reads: CASSLNPSPYEQYF. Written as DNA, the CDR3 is TGTGCCAGCAGCTTAAATCCATCCCCTTACGAGCAGTACTTC.

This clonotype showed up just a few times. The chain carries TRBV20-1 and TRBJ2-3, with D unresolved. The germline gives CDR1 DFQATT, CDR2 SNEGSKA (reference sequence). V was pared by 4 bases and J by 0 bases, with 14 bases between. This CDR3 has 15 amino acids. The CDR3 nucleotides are TGCAGTGCTATCTCTCCGGTAGCTAGCACAGATACGCAGTATTTT. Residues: CSAISPVASTDTQYF.

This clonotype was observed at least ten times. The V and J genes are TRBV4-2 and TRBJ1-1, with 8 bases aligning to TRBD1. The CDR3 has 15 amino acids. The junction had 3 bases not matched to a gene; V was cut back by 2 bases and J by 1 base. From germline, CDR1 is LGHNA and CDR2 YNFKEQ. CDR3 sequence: CASSQPDRENTEAFF. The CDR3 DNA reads TGTGCCAGCAGCCAACCGGACAGGGAGAACACTGAAGCTTTCTTT.

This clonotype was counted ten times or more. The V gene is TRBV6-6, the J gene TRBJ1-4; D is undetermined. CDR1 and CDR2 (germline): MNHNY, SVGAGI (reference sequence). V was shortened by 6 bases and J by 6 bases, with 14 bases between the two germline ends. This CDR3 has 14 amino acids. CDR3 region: CASSPGSGYEKLFF. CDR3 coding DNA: TGTGCCAGCAGCCCGGGATCCGGTTATGAAAAACTGTTTTTT.

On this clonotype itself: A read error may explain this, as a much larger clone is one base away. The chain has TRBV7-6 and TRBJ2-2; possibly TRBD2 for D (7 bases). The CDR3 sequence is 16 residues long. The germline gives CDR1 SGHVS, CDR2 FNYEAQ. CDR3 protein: CANSPSTGGQSGELFF. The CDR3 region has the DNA TGTGCCAACAGCCCTTCGACGGGGGGCCAGTCCGGGGAGCTGTTTTTT.

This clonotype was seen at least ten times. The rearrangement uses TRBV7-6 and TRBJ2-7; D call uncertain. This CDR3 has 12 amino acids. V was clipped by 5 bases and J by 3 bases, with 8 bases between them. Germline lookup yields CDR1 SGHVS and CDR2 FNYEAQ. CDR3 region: CASSLDHYEQYF. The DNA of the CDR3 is TGTGCCAGCAGCCTGGACCACTACGAGCAGTACTTC.

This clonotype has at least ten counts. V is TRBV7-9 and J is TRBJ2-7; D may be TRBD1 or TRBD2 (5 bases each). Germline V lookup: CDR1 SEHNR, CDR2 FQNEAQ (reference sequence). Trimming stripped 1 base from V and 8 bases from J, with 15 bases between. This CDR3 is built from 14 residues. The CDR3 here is CASSLEGLLGKQYF. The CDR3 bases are TGTGCCAGCAGCTTAGAGGGGCTCCTCGGGAAGCAGTACTTC.

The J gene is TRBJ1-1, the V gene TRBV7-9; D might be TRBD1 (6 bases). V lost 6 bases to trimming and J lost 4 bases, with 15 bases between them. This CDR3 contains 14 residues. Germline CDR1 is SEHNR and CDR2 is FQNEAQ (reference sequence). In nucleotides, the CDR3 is TGTGCCAGCAGTAAAGGGGGGCCTAGCACTGAAGCTTTCTTT. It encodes CASSKGGPSTEAFF.

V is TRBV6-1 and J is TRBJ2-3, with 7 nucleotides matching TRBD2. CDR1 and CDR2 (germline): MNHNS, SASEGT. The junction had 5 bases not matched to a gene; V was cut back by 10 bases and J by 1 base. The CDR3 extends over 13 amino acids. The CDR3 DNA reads TGTGCCACCGAACGGGGGGGCACAGATACGCAGTATTTT. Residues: CATERGGTDTQYF.

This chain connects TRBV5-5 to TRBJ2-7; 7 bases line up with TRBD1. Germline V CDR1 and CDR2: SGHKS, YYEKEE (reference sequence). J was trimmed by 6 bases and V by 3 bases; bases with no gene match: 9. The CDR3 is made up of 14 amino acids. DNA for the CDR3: TGTGCCAGCAGCTGGTCAGACAGGGCCCTCGAGCAGTACTTC. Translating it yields CASSWSDRALEQYF.

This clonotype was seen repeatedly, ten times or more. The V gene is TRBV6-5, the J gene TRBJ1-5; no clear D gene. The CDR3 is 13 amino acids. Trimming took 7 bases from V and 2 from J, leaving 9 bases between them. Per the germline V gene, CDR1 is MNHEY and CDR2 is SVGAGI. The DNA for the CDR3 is TGTGCCAGCAAGCGGGATGGCAATCAGCCCCAGCATTTT. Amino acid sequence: CASKRDGNQPQHF.

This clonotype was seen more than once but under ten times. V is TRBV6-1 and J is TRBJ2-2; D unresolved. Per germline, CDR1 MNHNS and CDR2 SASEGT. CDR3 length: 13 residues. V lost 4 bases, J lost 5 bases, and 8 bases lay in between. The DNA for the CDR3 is TGTGCCAGCAGTGGGACCGGGACCGGGGAGCTGTTTTTT. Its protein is CASSGTGTGELFF.

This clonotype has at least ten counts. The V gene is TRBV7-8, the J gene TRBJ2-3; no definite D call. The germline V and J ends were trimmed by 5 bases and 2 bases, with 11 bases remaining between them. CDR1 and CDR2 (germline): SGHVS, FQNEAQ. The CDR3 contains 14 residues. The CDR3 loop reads CASSPREYTDTQYF. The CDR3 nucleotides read TGTGCCAGCAGCCCCCGAGAGTACACAGATACGCAGTATTTT.

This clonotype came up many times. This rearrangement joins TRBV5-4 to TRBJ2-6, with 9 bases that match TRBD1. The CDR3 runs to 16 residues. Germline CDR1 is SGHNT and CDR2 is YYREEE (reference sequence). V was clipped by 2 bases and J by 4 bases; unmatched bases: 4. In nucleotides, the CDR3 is TGTGCCAGCAGCTTCGGACAGGGGTCAGGGGCCAACGTCCTGACTTTC. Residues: CASSFGQGSGANVLTF.

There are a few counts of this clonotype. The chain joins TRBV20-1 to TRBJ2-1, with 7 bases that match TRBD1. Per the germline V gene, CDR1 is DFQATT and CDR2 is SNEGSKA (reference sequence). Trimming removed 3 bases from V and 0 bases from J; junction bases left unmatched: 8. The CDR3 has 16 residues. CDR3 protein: CSASKGTGDSYNEQFF. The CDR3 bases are TGCAGTGCTAGTAAAGGTACAGGGGACTCCTACAATGAGCAGTTCTTC.

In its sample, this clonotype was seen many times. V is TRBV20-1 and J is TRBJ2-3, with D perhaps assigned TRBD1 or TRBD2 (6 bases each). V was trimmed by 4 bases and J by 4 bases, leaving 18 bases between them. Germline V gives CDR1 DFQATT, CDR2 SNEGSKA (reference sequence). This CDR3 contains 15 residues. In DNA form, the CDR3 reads TGCAGTGCTACCCGGGCCGGGGGCTTAGCAGATACGCAGTATTTT. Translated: CSATRAGGLADTQYF.

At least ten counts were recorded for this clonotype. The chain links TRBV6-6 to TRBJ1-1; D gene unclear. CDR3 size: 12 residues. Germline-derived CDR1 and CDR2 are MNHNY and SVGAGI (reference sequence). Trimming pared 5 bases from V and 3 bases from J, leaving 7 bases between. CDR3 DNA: TGTGCCAGCAGTCTCGGGGACACTGAAGCTTTCTTT. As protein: CASSLGDTEAFF.